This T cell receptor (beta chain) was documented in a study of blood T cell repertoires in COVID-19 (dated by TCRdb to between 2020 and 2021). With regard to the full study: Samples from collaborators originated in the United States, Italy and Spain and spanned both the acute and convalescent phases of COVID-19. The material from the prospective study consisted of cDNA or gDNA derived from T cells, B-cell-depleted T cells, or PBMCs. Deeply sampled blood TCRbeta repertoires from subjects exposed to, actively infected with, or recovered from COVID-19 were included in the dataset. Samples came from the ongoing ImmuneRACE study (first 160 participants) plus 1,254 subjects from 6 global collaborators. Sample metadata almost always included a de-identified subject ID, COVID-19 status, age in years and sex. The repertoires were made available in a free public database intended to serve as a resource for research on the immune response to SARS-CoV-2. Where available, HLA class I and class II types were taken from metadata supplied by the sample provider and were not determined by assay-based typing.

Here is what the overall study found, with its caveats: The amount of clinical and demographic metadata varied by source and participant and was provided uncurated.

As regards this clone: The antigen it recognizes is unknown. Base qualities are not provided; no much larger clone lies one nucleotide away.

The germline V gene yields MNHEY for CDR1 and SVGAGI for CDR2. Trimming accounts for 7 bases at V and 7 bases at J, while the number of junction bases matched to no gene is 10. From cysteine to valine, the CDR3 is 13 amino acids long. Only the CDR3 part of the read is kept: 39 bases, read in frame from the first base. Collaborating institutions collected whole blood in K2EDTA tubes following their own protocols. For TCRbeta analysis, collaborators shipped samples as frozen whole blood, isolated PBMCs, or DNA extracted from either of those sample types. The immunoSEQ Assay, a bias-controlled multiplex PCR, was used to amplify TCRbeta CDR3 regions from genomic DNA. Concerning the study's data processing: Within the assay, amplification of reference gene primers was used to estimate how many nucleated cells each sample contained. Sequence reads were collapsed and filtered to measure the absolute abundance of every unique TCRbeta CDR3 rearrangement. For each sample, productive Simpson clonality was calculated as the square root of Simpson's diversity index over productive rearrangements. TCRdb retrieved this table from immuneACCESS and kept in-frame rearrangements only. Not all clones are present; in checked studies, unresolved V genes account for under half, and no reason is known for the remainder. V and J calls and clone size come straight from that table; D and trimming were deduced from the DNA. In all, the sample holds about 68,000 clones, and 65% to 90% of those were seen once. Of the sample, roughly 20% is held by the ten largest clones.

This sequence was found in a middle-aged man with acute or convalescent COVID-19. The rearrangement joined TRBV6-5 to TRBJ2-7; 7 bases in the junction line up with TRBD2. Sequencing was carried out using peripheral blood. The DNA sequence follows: TGTGCCAGCATCCAAGCGGGGACGGTGGAGCAGTACGTC. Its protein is CASIQAGTVEQYV.